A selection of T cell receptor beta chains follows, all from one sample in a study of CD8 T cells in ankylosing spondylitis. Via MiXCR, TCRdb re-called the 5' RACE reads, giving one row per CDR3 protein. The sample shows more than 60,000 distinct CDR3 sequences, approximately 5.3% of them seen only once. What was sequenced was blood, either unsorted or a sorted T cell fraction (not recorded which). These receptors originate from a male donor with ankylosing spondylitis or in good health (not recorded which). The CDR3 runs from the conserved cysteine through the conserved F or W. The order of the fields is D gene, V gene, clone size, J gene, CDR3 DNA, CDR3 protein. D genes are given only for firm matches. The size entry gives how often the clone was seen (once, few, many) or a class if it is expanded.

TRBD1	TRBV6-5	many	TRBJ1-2	TGTGCCAGCAGCCGGGACAGCTCAGGCTACACCTTC	CASSRDSSGYTF
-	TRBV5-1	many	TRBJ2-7	TGCGCCAGCAGCCCTGACGGCTCTAGCTCCTACGAGCAGTACTTC	CASSPDGSSSYEQYF
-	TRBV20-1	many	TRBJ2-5	TGCAGTGCTAGGGTCCTACCAGGAGAGACCCAGTACTTC	CSARVLPGETQYF
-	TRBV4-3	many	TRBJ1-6	TGCGCCAGCAGCCAAGAGAGTTTGGATACTAATTCACCCCTCCACTTT	CASSQESLDTNSPLHF
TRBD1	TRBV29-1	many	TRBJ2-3	TGCAGCGTTGAACCCACAGGGGCGACAGATACGCAGTATTTT	CSVEPTGATDTQYF
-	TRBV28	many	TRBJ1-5	TGTGCCAGCAGTTTAGGAGTCAGAAATCAGCCCCAGCATTTT	CASSLGVRNQPQHF
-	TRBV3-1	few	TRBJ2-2	TGTGCCACCTGCCAAGAGATCGCGAACACCGGGGAGCTGTTTTTT	CATCQEIANTGELFF
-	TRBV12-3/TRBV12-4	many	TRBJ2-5	TGTGCCAGCAGTTTCCCGGGGGCGCAAGAGACCCAGTACTTC	CASSFPGAQETQYF
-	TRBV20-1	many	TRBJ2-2	TGCAGTGCTAGACCCTCCCTCACTTCGGGGGAGCTGTTTTTT	CSARPSLTSGELFF
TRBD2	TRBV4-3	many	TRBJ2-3	TGCGCCAGCAGTCTTCTAGCGGGGACCACAGATACGCAGTATTTT	CASSLLAGTTDTQYF
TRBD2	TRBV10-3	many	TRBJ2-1	TGTGCCATCAGTGGCTCGGGACTAGCGGGGAACAATGAGCAGTTCTTC	CAISGSGLAGNNEQFF
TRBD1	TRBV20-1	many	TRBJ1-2	TGCAGTGCTAGGGGACCCGGGACAGGGGGCCATGGCTACACCTTC	CSARGPGTGGHGYTF
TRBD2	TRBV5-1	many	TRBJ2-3	TGCGCCAGCAGCTTGAGGCCCGGCGGGGGGGCAGCAGATACGCAGTATTTT	CASSLRPGGGAADTQYF
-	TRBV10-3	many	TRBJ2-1	TGTGCCATCAGTGAGTCTGGCGGCCCCAGCTCCTACAATGAGCAGTTCTTC	CAISESGGPSSYNEQFF
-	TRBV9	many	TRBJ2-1	TGTGCCAGCAGCGTAGCTACTGAGGGTGGAGTGCAGTTCTTC	CASSVATEGGVQFF
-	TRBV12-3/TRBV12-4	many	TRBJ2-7	TGTGCCAGCAGTTTTGGGGGATCAAGCTCCTACGAGCAGTACTTC	CASSFGGSSSYEQYF
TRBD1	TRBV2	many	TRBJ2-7	TGTGCCAGCAATTCAGGGGGTATCTTAAACGAGCAGTACTTC	CASNSGGILNEQYF
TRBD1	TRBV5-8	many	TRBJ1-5	TGTGCCAGCAGCTCCTCGGGACAGGGAAGGTCTAGTCAGCCCCAGCATTTT	CASSSSGQGRSSQPQHF
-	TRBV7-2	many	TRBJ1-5	TGTGCCAGCAGCTTAGCGTACGGTCAGCCCCAGCATTTT	CASSLAYGQPQHF
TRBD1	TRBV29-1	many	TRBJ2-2	TGCAGCGTTGATCTCGCCGGGACAGGGGACCAGTTCGCCGGGGAGCTGTTTTTT	CSVDLAGTGDQFAGELFF
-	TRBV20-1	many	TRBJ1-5	TGCAGTGCTAGAGATGCAGGGCCAAATAGCAATCAGCCCCAGCATTTT	CSARDAGPNSNQPQHF
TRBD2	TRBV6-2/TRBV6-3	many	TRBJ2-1	TGTGCCAGCGCCTACGGGGGGGCGGCCTACAATGAGCAGTTCTTC	CASAYGGAAYNEQFF
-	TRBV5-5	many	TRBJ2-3	TGTGCCAGCACCAAAGCCGCAGATACGCAGTATTTT	CASTKAADTQYF
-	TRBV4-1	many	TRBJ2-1	TGCGCCAGCAGCCAGGTTCTCAATGAGCAGTTCTTC	CASSQVLNEQFF
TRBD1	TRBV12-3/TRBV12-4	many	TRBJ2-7	TGTGCCAGCAACCGGGACAGGGTGGCCGAGCAGTACTTC	CASNRDRVAEQYF
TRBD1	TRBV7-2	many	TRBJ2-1	TGTGCCAGCAGCCCGAGTGGACAGGGCTACAATGAGCAGTTCTTC	CASSPSGQGYNEQFF
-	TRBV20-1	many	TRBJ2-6	TGCAGTGCTAGCAGGGCTGGGGTCTCTGGGGCCAACGTCCTGACTTTC	CSASRAGVSGANVLTF
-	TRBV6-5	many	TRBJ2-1	TGTGCCAGCAGTTACTCCGGGAAATTTGAGCAGTTCTTC	CASSYSGKFEQFF
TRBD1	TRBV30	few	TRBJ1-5	TGTGCCTGGAGTGTACGGGGCGGTGGGGCAGGGGGAAACCAGCCCCAGCATTTT	CAWSVRGGGAGGNQPQHF
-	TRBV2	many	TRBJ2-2	TGTGCCAGCGGTTTAAGGACAGCCACCGGGGAGCTGTTTTTT	CASGLRTATGELFF
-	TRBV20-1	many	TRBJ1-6	TGCAGTGCTAGAACGAGACAGGCGGATTCACCCCTCCACTTT	CSARTRQADSPLHF
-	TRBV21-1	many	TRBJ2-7	TGTGCCAGCAGCAAACACGGACTGAACGAGCAGTACTTC	CASSKHGLNEQYF
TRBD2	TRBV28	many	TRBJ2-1	TGTGCCAGCAGTACCCAGCGGGGGCTCGACCGGGGCTCCTACAATGAGCAGTTCTTC	CASSTQRGLDRGSYNEQFF
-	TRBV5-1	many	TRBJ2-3	TGCGCCAGCAGCTTGGCCGCGACCCGCACAGATACGCAGTATTTT	CASSLAATRTDTQYF
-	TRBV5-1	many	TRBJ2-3	TGCGCCAGCAGCTCGACATCAGATACGCAGTATTTT	CASSSTSDTQYF